Below, one T cell receptor beta chain is given with its context. Treatment specified: oral pan-JAK inhibitor, 5-10 mg twice daily. These data belong to a study of CD8+ T cells in alopecia areata. Following extraction, RNA underwent reverse transcription to cDNA, which served as the sequencing template. The table came from immunoSEQ multiplex PCR; TCRdb's copy has only in-frame clones and leaves some out. The repertoire has about 200,000 clones, more than 45% of them found once; the top ten carry about 5%. The origin of this receptor is a human donor with alopecia areata. Material: CD4+ T cells sorted from blood, obtained at week 24, from a patient treated with tofacitinib.

The CDR3 sequence: CASSPPARQQETQYF. The CDR3 bases are TGTGCCAGCAGCCCACCGGCAAGACAGCAAGAGACCCAGTACTTC. V usage is TRBV28 and J usage is TRBJ2-5; tentative D call: TRBD1 (5 bases). CDR1 is MDHEN and CDR2 is SYDVKM in the germline V gene. The V end was cut by 6 bases, the J end by 2 bases, with 16 bases between. The CDR3 totals 15 residues.